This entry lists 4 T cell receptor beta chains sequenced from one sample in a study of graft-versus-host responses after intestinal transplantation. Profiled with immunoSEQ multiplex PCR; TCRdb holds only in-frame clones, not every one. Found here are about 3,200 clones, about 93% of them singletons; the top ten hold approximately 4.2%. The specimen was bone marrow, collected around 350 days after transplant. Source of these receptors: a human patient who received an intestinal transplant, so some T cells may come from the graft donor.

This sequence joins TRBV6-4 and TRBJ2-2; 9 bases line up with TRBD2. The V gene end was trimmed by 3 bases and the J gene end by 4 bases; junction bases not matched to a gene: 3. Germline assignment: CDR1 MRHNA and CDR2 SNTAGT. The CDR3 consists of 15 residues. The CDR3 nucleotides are TGTGCCAGCAGTGAGAGCGGGGGGTTCACCGGGGAGCTGTTTTTT. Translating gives CASSESGGFTGELFF.

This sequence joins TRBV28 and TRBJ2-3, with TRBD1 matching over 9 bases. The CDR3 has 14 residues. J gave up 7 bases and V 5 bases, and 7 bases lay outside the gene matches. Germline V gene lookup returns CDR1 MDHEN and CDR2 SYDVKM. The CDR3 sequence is CASSTQGAVHTQYF. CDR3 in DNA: TGTGCCAGCAGTACACAGGGGGCCGTGCATACGCAGTATTTT.

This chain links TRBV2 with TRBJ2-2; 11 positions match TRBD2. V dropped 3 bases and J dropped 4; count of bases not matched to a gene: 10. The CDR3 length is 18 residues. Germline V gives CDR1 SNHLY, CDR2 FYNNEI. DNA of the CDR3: TGTGCCAGCAGTGAGTGGCTAGCGGGGGGACTGCGCACCGGGGAGCTGTTTTTT. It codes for CASSEWLAGGLRTGELFF.

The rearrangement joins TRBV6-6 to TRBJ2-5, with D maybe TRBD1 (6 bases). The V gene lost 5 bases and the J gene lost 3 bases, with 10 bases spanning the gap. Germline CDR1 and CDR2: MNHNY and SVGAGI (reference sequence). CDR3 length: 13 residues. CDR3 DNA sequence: TGTGCCAGCAGTAACAACAGGGAAGAGACCCAGTACTTC. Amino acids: CASSNNREETQYF.